One and the same sample provided the 7 T cell receptor beta chains below, sequenced in a study of response to subunit inactivated influenza vaccine (dated by TCRdb to between 2018 and 2020). Library generation was performed with RT-PCR. The sequencing machine was an Illumina HiSeq 2500. Clones were called with MiXCR by TCRdb after fastp trimmed the public reads at Q25, and only in-frame beta chains were retained. Every CDR3 protein is listed once, alongside the most common genes and DNA of its rows. The sample yields approximately 700,000 distinct CDR3 sequences; about 15% were counted once. The ten largest clones represent around a tenth of the sample. The starting material was PBMCs from blood, obtained about 12 days after vaccination. The receptors derive from a man in his forties or fifties who received an inactivated influenza vaccine. Donor details come from another sample of the same person, matched by shared clones.

This clonotype occurred a few times. The V call is TRBV11-2, the J call TRBJ2-5, with 7 positions matching TRBD2. Trimming at V came to 5 bases and at J to 0 bases, leaving 9 bases not matched to a gene. The CDR3 contains 16 residues. The germline V gene encodes CDR1 SGHAT and CDR2 FQNNGV. The CDR3 DNA reads TGTGCCAGCAGCCCTGCCGGGACTACGAACCAAGAGACCCAGTACTTC. Translating it yields CASSPAGTTNQETQYF.

This clonotype was counted a few times. J is TRBJ1-5 and V is TRBV7-8; no reliable D call. The ends were cut back, 1 base at V and 6 bases at J, with 10 bases in the middle. This CDR3 comprises 14 residues. Looked up from germline, CDR1 is SGHVS and CDR2 is FQNEAQ. The CDR3 bases are TGTGCCAGCAGCTTAGGTGCATGGACTCAGCCCCAGCATTTT. Its translation is CASSLGAWTQPQHF.

V is TRBV2 and J is TRBJ2-1, with 11 bases aligning to TRBD2. Per the germline V gene, CDR1 is SNHLY and CDR2 is FYNNEI. V was clipped by 3 bases and J by 7 bases; unmatched bases: 5. The CDR3 is 15 residues long. The CDR3 region is CASSDPSGRWNEQFF. CDR3 DNA sequence: TGTGCCAGCAGTGATCCTAGCGGGAGGTGGAATGAGCAGTTCTTC.

This clonotype was counted at least ten times. The V call is TRBV5-1, the J call TRBJ2-1, with TRBD2 identical over 11 bases. This CDR3 spans 15 amino acids. Germline V gene sequence: CDR1 SGHRS, CDR2 YFSETQ. The V and J ends lost 1 base and 7 bases, in that order; junction bases with no gene match: 4. CDR3 loop: CASSLMVAGGNEQFF. DNA for the CDR3: TGCGCCAGCAGCTTGATGGTAGCGGGAGGGAATGAGCAGTTCTTC.

This clonotype occurred a few times. This chain links TRBV6-2 or TRBV6-3 with TRBJ1-2, with no clear D. Germline assignment: CDR1 MNHEY and CDR2 SVGEGT. Trimming took 0 bases from V and 0 from J, leaving 8 bases between them. This CDR3 has 15 residues. The CDR3 loop reads CASSYSTHANYGYTF. The CDR3 nucleotides are TGTGCCAGCAGTTACTCGACCCACGCTAACTATGGCTACACCTTC.

This clonotype was recorded a few times. The V gene is TRBV7-2, the J gene TRBJ1-2; the D is unclear. Deletions cut 5 bases from V and 6 bases from J, with 16 bases between. The CDR3 is made up of 14 amino acids. CDR1 and CDR2 (germline): SGHTA, FQGNSA. CDR3 DNA sequence: TGTGCCAGCAGCATTCCCGGGAGCAAAAATGGCTACACCTTC. Encoded protein: CASSIPGSKNGYTF.

This clonotype was observed a handful of times. The rearrangement joins TRBV4-3 to TRBJ1-2; no reliable D call. Looked up from germline, CDR1 is LGHNA and CDR2 is YSLEER. The CDR3 consists of 15 residues. V shed 0 bases and J shed 2 bases, with 10 bases lying between them. The CDR3 protein is CASSQDRLVNYGYTF. CDR3 bases: TGCGCCAGCAGCCAAGATAGGTTGGTGAACTATGGCTACACCTTC.